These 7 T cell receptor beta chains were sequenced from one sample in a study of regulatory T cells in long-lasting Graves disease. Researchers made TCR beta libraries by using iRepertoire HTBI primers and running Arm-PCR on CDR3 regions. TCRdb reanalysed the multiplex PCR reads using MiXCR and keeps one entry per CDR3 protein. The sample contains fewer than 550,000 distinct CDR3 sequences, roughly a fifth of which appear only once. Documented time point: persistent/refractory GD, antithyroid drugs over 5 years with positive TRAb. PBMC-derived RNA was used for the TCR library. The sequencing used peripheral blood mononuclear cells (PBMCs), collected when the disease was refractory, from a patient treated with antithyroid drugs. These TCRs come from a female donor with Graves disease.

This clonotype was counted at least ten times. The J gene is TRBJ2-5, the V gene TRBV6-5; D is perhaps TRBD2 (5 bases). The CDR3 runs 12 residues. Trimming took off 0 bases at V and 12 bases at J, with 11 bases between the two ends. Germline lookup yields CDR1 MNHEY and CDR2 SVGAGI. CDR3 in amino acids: CASSYSRTGEYF. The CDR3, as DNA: TGTGCCAGCAGTTACTCCCGGACTGGGGAGTACTTC.

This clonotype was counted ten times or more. CDR3 sequence reads: CASSFAGLAEKLFF. The CDR3 bases are TGTGCCAGCAGCTTTGCAGGGTTGGCTGAAAAACTGTTTTTT. This chain connects TRBV11-2 to TRBJ1-4; tentative D call: TRBD1 (5 bases). CDR3 size: 14 residues. Between the trimmed V and J ends, which lost 3 bases and 7 bases, there was a span of 12 bases. Germline-derived CDR1 and CDR2 are SGHAT and FQNNGV.

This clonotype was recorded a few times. CDR3 nucleotide sequence: TGCAGTGCAACAGAGGCAACAGGAGCAGATACGCAGTATTTT. Protein sequence: CSATEATGADTQYF. The rearrangement links TRBV20-1 to TRBJ2-3; weak D call: TRBD1 (5 bases). The CDR3 runs 14 residues. V lost 6 bases to trimming and J lost 4 bases, with 17 bases between them. From germline, CDR1 is DFQATT and CDR2 SNEGSKA (reference sequence).

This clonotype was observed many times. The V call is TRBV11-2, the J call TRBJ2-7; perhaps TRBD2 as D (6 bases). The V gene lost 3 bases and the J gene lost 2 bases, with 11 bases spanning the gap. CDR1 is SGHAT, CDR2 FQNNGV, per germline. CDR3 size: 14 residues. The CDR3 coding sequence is TGTGCCAGCAGCTTCCTAGGCGGGACCTACGAGCAGTACTTC. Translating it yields CASSFLGGTYEQYF.

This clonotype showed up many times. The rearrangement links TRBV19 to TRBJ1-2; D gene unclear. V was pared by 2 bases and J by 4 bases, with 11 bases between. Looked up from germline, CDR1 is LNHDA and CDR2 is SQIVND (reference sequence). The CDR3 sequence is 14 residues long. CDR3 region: CASSISGRSYGYTF. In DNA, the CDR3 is TGTGCCAGTAGTATAAGTGGCAGGAGCTATGGCTACACCTTC.

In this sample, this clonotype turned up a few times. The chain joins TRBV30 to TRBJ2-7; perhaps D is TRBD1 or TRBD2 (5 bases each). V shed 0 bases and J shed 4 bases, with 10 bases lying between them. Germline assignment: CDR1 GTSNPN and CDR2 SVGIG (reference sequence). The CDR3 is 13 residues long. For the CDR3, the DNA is TGTGCCTGGAGTGTACGGGGCGCTTACGAGCAGTACTTC. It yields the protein CAWSVRGAYEQYF.

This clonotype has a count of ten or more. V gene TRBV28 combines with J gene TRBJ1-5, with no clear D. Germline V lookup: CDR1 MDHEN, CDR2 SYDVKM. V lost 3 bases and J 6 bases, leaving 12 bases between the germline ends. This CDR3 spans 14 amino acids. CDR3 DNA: TGTGCCAGCAGTTTTCCCGCGGAAGGTCAGCCCCAGCATTTT. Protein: CASSFPAEGQPQHF.